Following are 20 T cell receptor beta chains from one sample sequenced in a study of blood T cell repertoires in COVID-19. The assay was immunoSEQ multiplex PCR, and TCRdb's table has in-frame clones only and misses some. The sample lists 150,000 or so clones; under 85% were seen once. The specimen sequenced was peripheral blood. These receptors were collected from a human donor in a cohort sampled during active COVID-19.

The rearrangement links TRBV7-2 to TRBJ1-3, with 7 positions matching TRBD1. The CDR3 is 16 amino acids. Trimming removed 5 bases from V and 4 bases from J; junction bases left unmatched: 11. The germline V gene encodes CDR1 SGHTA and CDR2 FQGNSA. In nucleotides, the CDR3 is TGTGCCAGCAGCCCACAGACAGGGACACTCGGAAACACCATATATTTT. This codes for CASSPQTGTLGNTIYF.

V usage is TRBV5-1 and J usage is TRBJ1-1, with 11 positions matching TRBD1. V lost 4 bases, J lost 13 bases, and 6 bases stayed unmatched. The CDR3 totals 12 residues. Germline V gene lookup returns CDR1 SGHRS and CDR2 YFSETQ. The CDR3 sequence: CASSGTGTGGFF. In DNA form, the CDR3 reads TGCGCCAGCAGCGGAACCGGGACAGGGGGTTTCTTT.

CDR3 DNA: TGTGCCAGCAGCCAGGAAGCGGGAGGGCCCTACGAGCAGTACTTC. Encoded protein: CASSQEAGGPYEQYF. The rearrangement uses TRBV4-2 and TRBJ2-7, with TRBD2 matching 10 bases. CDR1 and CDR2 (germline): LGHNA, YNFKEQ. The V gene end was trimmed by 3 bases and the J gene end by 2 bases; junction bases not matched to a gene: 4. The CDR3 spans 15 residues.

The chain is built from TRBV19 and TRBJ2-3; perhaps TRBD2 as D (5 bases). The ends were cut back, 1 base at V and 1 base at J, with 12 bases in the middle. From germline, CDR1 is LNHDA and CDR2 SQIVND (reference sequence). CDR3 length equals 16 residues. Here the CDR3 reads CASSIGGGLGTDTQYF. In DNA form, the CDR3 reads TGTGCCAGTAGTATAGGAGGCGGGCTAGGCACAGATACGCAGTATTTT.

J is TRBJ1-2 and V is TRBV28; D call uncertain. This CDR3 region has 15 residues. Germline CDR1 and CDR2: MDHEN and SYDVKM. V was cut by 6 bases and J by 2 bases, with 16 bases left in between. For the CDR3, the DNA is TGTGCCAGCAGCCGGCACAGCCCTCTCAACTATGGCTACACCTTC. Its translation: CASSRHSPLNYGYTF.

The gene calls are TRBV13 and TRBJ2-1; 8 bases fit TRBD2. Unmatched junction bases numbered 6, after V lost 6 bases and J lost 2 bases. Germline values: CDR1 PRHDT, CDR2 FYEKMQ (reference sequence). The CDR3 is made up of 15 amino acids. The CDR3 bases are TGTGCCAGCAGTGTAGCGGGGATAGCCTACAATGAGCAGTTCTTC. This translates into CASSVAGIAYNEQFF. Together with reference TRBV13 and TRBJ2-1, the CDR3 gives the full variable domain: AAGVIQSPRHLIKEKRETATLKCYPIPRHDTVYWYQQGPGQDPQFLISFYEKMQSDKGSIPDRFSAQQFSDYHSELNMSSLELGDSALYFCASSVAGIAYNEQFFGPGTRLTVL.

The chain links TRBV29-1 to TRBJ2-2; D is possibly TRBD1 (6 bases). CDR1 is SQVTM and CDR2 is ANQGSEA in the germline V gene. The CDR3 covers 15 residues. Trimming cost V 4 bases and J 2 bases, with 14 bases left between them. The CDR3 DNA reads TGCAGCGTTGCGCGGACAGCAACAAACACCGGGGAGCTGTTTTTT. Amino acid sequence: CSVARTATNTGELFF.

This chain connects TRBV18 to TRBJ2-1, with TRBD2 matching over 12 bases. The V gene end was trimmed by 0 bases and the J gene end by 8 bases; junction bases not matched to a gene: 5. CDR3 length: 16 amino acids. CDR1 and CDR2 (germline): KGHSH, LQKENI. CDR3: CASSPPSLAGGDEQFF. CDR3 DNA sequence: TGTGCCAGCTCACCACCGAGCCTAGCGGGAGGGGATGAGCAGTTCTTC.

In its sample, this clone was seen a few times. CDR3 residues: CASSFQSQETQYF. The CDR3 DNA sequence: TGTGCCAGCAGTTTCCAGTCCCAAGAGACCCAGTACTTC. The J gene is TRBJ2-5, the V gene TRBV27, with unresolved D. CDR1 and CDR2 from the germline V gene are MNHEY and SMNVEV (reference sequence). CDR3 length equals 13 residues. Trimming removed 3 bases at V and 1 base at J, with 6 bases between.

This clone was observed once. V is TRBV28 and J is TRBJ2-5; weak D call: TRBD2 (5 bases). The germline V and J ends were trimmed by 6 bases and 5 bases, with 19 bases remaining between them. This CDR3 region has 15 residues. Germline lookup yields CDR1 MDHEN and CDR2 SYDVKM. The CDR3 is CASRPGIGMEETQYF. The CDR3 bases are TGTGCCAGCAGACCCGGGATTGGGATGGAGGAGACCCAGTACTTC.

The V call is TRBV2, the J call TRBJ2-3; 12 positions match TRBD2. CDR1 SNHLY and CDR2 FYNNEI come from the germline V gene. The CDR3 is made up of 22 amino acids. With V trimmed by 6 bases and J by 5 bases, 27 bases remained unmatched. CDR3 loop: CASRGLASGRAATFHGEDTQYF. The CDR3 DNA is TGTGCCAGCAGAGGATTGGCTAGCGGGAGGGCCGCTACCTTTCACGGAGAAGATACGCAGTATTTT. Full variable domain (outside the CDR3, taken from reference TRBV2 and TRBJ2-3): EPEVTQTPSHQVTQMGQEVILRCVPISNHLYFYWYRQILGQKVEFLVSFYNNEISEKSEIFDDQFSVERPDGSNFTLKIRSTKLEDSAMYFCASRGLASGRAATFHGEDTQYFGPGTRLTVL.

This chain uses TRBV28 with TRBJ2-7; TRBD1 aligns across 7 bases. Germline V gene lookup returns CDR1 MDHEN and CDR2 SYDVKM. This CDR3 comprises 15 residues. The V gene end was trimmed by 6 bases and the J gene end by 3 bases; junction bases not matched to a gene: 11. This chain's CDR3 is CASRPVRGGGYEQYF. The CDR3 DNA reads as TGTGCCAGCAGGCCCGTCAGAGGGGGCGGCTACGAGCAGTACTTC.

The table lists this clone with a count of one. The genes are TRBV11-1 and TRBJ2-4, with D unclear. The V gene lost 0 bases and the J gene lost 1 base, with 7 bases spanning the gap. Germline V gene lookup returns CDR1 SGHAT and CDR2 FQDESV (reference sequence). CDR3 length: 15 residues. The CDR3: CASSLAAGAKNIQYF. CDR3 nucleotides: TGTGCCAGCAGCTTAGCAGCAGGCGCCAAAAACATTCAGTACTTC.

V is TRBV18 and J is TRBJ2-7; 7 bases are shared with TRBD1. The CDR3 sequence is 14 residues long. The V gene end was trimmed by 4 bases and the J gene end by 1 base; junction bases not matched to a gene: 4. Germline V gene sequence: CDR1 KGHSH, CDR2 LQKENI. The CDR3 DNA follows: TGTGCCAGCTCACGAGGGACAGAATCCTACGAGCAGTACTTC. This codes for CASSRGTESYEQYF.

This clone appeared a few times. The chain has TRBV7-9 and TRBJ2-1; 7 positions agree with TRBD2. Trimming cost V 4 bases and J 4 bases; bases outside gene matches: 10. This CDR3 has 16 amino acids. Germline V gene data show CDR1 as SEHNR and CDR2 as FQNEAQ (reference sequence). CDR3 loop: CASSSRRAGIYNEQFF. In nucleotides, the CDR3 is TGTGCCAGCAGCTCTAGGAGAGCGGGAATTTACAATGAGCAGTTCTTC.

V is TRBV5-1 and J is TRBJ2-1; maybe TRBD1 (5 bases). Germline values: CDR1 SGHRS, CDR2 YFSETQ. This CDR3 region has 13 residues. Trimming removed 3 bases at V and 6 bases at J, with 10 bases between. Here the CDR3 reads CASSSGQGNEQFF. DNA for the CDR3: TGCGCCAGCAGCTCGGGCCAGGGCAATGAGCAGTTCTTC.

In nucleotides, the CDR3 is TGTGCCAGCAGCGATGTTCCACGTCAGGGGTCCGAGCAGTACTTC. This codes for CASSDVPRQGSEQYF. V usage is TRBV2 and J usage is TRBJ2-7, with TRBD1 as a possible D gene (6 bases). The CDR3 runs to 15 residues. The germline CDR1 and CDR2 sequences are SNHLY and FYNNEI. Trimming shortened V by 6 bases and J by 6 bases, and 21 bases separated the two germline ends.

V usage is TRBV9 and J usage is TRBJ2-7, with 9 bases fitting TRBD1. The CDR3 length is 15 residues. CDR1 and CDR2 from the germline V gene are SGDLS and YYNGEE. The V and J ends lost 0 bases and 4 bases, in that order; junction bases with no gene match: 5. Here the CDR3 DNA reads TGTGCCAGCAGCGTAGCCGGGACAGGGCAATACGAGCAGTACTTC. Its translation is CASSVAGTGQYEQYF.

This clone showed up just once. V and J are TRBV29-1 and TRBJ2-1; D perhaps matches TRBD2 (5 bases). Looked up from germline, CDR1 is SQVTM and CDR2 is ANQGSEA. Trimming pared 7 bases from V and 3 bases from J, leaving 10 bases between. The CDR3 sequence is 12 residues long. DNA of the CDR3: TGCAGCGCTCGAGCGGACTACAATGAGCAGTTCTTC. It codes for CSARADYNEQFF.

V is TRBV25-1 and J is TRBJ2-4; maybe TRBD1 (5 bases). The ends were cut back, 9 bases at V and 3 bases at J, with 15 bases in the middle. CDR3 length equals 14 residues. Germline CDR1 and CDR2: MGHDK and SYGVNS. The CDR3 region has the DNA TGTGCCAGTAGAGGCCAGGGTGGCAAAAACATTCAGTACTTC. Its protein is CASRGQGGKNIQYF.